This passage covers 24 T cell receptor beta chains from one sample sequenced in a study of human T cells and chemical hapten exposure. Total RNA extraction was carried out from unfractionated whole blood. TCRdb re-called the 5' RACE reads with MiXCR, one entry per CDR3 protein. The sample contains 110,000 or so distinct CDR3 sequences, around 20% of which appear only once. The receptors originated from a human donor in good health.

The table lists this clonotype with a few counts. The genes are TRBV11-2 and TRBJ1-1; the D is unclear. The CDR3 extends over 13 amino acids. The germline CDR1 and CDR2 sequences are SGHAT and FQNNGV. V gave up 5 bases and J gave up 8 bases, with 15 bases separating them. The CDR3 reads CASSTHSLVEAFF. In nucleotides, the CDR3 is TGTGCCAGCAGCACCCACAGCCTTGTCGAAGCTTTCTTT.

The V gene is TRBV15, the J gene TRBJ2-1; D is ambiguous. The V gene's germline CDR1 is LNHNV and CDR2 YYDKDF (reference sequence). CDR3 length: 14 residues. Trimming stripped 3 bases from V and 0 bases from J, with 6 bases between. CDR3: CATSRAASYNEQFF. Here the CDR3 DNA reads TGTGCCACCAGCAGGGCTGCCTCCTACAATGAGCAGTTCTTC.

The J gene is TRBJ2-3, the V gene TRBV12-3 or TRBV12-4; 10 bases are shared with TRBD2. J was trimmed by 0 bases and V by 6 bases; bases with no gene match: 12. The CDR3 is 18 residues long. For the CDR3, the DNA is TGTGCCAGCAGGGGCCCGGCTAGCGGGAGCCCTAGCACAGATACGCAGTATTTT. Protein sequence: CASRGPASGSPSTDTQYF.

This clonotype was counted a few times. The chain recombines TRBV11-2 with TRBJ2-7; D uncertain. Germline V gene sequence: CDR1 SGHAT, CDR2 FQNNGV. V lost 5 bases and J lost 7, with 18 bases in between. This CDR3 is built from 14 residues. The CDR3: CASSPQRFLTEQYF. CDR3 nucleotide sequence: TGTGCCAGCAGCCCCCAGCGCTTTTTAACGGAGCAGTACTTC.

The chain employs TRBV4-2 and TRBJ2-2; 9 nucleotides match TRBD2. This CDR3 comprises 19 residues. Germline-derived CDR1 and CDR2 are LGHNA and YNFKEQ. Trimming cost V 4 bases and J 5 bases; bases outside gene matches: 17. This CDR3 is CASSPPGRAGGLETGELFF. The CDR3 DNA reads TGTGCCAGCAGCCCTCCAGGAAGGGCGGGAGGGCTCGAGACCGGGGAGCTGTTTTTT.

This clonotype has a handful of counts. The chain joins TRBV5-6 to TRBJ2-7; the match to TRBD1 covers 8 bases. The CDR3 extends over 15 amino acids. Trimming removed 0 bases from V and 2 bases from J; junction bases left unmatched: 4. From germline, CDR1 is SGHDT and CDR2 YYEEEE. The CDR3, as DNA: TGTGCCAGCAGCTTGGCGGGACAGGTGCCCTACGAGCAGTACTTC. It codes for CASSLAGQVPYEQYF.

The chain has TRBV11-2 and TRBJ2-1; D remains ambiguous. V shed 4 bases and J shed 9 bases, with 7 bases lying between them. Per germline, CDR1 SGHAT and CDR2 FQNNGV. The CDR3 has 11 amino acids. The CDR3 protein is CASSWSFEQFF. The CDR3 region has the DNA TGTGCCAGCAGCTGGTCTTTTGAGCAGTTCTTC.

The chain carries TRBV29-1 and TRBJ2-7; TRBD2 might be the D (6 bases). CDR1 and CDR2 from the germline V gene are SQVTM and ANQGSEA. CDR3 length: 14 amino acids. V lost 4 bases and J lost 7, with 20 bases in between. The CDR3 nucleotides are TGCAGCGTTGTTGTGGTGCGCGGGACTTGGGAGCAGTACTTC. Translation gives CSVVVVRGTWEQYF.

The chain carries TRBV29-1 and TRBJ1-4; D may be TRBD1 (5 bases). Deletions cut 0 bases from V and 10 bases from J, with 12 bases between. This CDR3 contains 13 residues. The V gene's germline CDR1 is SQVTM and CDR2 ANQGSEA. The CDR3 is CSVEDGGLGKLFF. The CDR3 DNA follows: TGCAGCGTTGAAGACGGGGGGTTAGGAAAACTGTTTTTT.

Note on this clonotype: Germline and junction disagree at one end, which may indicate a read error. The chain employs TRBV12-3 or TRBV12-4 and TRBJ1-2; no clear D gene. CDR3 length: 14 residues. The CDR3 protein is CASSPRSARKGGSF. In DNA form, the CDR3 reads TGTGCCAGCAGTCCCCGGTCCGCCCGTAAGGGAGGGAGCTTC.

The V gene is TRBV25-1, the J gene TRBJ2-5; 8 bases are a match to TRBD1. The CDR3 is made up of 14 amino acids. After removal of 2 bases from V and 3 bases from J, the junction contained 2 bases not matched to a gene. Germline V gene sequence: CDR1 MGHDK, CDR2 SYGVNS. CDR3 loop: CASSEVQGEETQYF. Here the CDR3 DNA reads TGTGCCAGCAGTGAAGTACAGGGGGAAGAGACCCAGTACTTC.

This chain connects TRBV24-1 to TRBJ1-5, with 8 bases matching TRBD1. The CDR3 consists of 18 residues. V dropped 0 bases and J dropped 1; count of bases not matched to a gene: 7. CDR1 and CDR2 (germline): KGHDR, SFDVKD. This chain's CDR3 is CATSDLEGQGGSNQPQHF. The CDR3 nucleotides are TGTGCCACCAGTGATTTGGAAGGACAGGGAGGGAGCAATCAGCCCCAGCATTTT.

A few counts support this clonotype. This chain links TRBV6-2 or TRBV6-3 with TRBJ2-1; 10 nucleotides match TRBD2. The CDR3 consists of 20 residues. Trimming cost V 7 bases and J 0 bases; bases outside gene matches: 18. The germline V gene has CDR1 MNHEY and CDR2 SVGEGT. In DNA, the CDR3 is TGTGCCAGCACCCCCAGTTACTCCCGGACTAGCGGCACCTCCTACAATGAGCAGTTCTTC. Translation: CASTPSYSRTSGTSYNEQFF.

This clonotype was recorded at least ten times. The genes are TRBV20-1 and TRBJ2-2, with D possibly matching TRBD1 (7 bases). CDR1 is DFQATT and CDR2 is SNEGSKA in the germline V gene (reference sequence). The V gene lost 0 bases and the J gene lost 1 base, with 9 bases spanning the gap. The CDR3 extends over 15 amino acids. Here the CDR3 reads CSARDQGGNTGELFF. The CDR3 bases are TGCAGTGCTAGAGATCAGGGGGGGAACACCGGGGAGCTGTTTTTT.

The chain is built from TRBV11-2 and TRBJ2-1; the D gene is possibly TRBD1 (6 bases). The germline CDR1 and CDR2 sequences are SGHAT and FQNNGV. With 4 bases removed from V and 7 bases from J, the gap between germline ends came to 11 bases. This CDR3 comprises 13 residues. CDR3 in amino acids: CASSSNRVNEQFF. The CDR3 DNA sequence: TGTGCCAGCAGCTCGAACAGGGTAAATGAGCAGTTCTTC.

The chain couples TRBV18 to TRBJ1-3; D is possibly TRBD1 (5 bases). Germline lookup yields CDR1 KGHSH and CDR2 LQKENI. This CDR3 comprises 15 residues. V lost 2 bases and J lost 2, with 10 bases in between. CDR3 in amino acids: CASSPERGPGNTIYF. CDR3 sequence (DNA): TGTGCCAGCTCACCAGAACGGGGCCCTGGAAACACCATATATTTT.

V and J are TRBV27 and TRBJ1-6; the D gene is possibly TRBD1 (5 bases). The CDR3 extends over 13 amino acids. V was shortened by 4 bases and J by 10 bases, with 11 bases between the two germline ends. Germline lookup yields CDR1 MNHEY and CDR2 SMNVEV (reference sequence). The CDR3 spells CASSSGARSPLHF. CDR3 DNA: TGTGCCAGCAGTTCCGGGGCTCGGTCACCCCTCCACTTT.

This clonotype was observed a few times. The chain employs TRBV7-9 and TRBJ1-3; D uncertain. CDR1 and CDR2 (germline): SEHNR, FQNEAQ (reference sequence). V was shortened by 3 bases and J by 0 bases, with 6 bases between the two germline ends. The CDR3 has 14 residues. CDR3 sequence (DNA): TGTGCCAGCAGCTTCCAAAGCTCTGGAAACACCATATATTTT. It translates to CASSFQSSGNTIYF.

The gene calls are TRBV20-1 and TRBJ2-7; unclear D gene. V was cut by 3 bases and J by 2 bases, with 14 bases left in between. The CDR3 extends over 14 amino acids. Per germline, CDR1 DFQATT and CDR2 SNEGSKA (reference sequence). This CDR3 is CSASLSVPPYEQYF. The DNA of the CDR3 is TGCAGTGCTAGTCTCTCGGTACCCCCCTACGAGCAGTACTTC.

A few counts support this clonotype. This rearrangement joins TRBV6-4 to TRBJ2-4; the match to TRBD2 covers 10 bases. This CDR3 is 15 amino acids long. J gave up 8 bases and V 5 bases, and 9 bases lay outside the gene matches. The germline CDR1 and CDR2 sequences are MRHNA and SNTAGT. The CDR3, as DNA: TGTGCCAGCAGTCGGACTAGCGGAGGGGGGGACATTCAGTACTTC. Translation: CASSRTSGGGDIQYF.

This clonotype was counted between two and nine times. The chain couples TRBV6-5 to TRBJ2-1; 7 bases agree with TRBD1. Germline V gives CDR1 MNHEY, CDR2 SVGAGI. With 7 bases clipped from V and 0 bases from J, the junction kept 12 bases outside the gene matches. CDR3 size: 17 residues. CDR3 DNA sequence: TGTGCCAGCAAGGCTTCTCTTGGGGACAGCTCCTACAATGAGCAGTTCTTC. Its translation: CASKASLGDSSYNEQFF.

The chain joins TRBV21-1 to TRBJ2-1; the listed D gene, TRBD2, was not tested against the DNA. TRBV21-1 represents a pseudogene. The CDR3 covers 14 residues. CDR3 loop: CASSNGRLVNEQFF. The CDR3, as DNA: TGTGCCAGCAGCAACGGGAGACTAGTCAATGAGCAGTTCTTC.

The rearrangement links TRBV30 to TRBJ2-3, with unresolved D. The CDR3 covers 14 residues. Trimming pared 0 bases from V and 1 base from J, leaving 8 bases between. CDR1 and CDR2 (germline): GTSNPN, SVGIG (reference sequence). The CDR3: CAWSVEPRTDTQYF. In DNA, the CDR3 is TGTGCCTGGAGTGTAGAGCCCCGCACAGATACGCAGTATTTT.

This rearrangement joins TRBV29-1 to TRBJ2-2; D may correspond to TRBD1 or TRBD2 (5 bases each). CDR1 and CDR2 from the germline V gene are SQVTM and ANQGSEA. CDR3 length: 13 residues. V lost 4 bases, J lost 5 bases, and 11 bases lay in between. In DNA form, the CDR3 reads TGCAGCGTTGTTCTGGGGGAAACCGGGGAGCTGTTTTTT. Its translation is CSVVLGETGELFF.